The subject of this entry is one T cell receptor beta chain. In the authors' methods: Reference gene primer amplification yielded estimated nucleated cell counts. The repertoire was sequenced with immunoSEQ multiplex PCR; TCRdb's copy has only in-frame clones and lacks some. The D gene and trimming were derived from the DNA, and the V and J assignments and clone size from that table. This table holds 150,000 or so clones, 75% to 90% found once. Germline V lookup: CDR1 KGHSH, CDR2 LQKENI. Between the trimmed V and J ends, which lost 3 bases and 4 bases, there was a span of 10 bases. The CDR3 is 14 amino acids. The data are from a study of blood T cell repertoires in COVID-19. Study background: Acute and convalescent COVID-19 samples came from the United States, Italy and Spain. T cells, B-cell-depleted T cells, or PBMCs supplied cDNA or gDNA.

Within 2 weeks of study entry, exposed participants had contacted a PCR-confirmed or clinician-diagnosed COVID-19 case. This clonotype was obtained from a man between 65 and 85 years old who had been exposed to COVID-19. This chain uses TRBV18 with TRBJ2-1; maybe TRBD1 (6 bases). Input material: PBMCs or T cells enriched from blood (not recorded which). The CDR3 region is CASSPGQAYNEQFF. The DNA of the CDR3 is TGTGCCAGCTCACCGGGACAAGCTTACAATGAGCAGTTCTTC. The full variable domain, completed using reference TRBV18 and TRBJ2-1, is NAGVMQNPRHLVRRRGQEARLRCSPMKGHSHVYWYRQLPEEGLKFMVYLQKENIIDESGMPKERFSAEFPKEGPSILRIQQVVRGDSAAYFCASSPGQAYNEQFFGPGTRLTVL.